The 5 T cell receptor beta chains given below trace back to one sample, sequenced in a study of T cells in Graves' hyperthyroidism and ophthalmopathy. There were TCR beta CDR3 regions amplified from RNA transcripts. The TCR CDR3 was amplified in a first-round RT-PCR using the HTBI primer set. MiXCR, applied by TCRdb to the multiplex PCR reads, yields one record per CDR3 protein. Seen here are under 300,000 distinct CDR3 sequences, about an eighth observed once, and the top ten hold around 7.9%. Sequencing was carried out using blood. The receptors come from a woman under 40 with Graves' hyperthyroidism that later progressed to Graves' ophthalmopathy.

This clonotype came up many times. The chain joins TRBV6-1 to TRBJ2-7, with a weak D call TRBD1 (6 bases). Trimming removed 10 bases from V and 2 bases from J, with 15 bases in between. CDR3 length: 13 amino acids. Germline CDR1 is MNHNS and CDR2 is SASEGT. The DNA for the CDR3 is TGTGCCACCCGGACAGCCGGTACCTACGAGCAGTACTTC. Translated: CATRTAGTYEQYF.

This clonotype was observed many times. The rearrangement uses TRBV10-3 and TRBJ1-1, with D uncertain. With 7 bases removed from V and 1 base from J, the gap between germline ends came to 10 bases. The germline CDR1 and CDR2 sequences are ENHRY and SYGVKD. The CDR3 runs to 13 residues. The CDR3 DNA is TGTGCCATCACAGAGGCAGCGAACACTGAAGCTTTCTTT. This translates into CAITEAANTEAFF.

This clonotype was seen at least ten times. The junction does not match germline at one end; this may be a read error. The rearrangement uses TRBV7-2 and TRBJ1-1; D not certain. This CDR3 contains 13 residues. The germline gives CDR1 SGHTA, CDR2 FQGNSA. The CDR3 region is CASSLVVNTEAFF. The DNA of the CDR3 is TGTGCCAGCAGCTTAGTGGTGAATACTGAAGCTTTCTTT.

This clonotype appeared many times. CDR3 region: CASSSLAGKETQYF. CDR3 in DNA: TGTGCCAGCAGCTCTCTAGCGGGGAAAGAGACCCAGTACTTC. This chain joins TRBV11-2 and TRBJ2-5, with TRBD2 identical over 9 bases. CDR3 length: 14 amino acids. Germline loops: CDR1 SGHAT, CDR2 FQNNGV. Losses at the gene ends were 4 bases for V and 3 bases for J; bases not matched to a gene: 3.

This clonotype was recorded at least ten times. J is TRBJ1-2 and V is TRBV20-1; TRBD1 matches 7 bases. The CDR3 is 13 amino acids. Per the germline V gene, CDR1 is DFQATT and CDR2 is SNEGSKA (reference sequence). The J segment lost 3 bases and the V segment lost 4 bases, leaving 5 bases of the junction unmatched. In DNA form, the CDR3 reads TGCAGTGCTATCCCCGGGACAGACTATGGCTACACCTTC. This sequence encodes CSAIPGTDYGYTF.